This is a list of T cell receptor beta chains from one sample in a study of T cell repertoires in cytomegalovirus infection. Using its own MiXCR run on the reads, TCRdb lists one record per CDR3 protein. Of hundreds of thousands of distinct CDR3 sequences listed, 24% are singletons. The sequencing sample was made of CD8+ T cells from PBMCs. Every receptor here comes from a human donor in good health (CMV status not recorded). Some clones in this sample may be carry-over from other donors' samples. Both conserved end residues are part of each CDR3. D genes are given only for firm matches. Clone size, where shown, is once, few, many, or a class for clones that have expanded.

V: TRBV19; size: .; D: .; J: TRBJ1-5; DNA: TGTGCCAGTAGTAAAGGTTATAGCAATCAGCCCCAGCATTTT; CDR3: CASSKGYSNQPQHF
V: TRBV7-6; size: few; D: .; J: TRBJ1-5; DNA: TGTGCCAGCAGCCGTCCCGAGATTCCCCAGCATTTT; CDR3: CASSRPEIPQHF
V: TRBV7-9; size: .; D: TRBD2; J: TRBJ2-5; DNA: TGTGCCAGCGGCCTTTCACTAGCGGGGGGGAAAGAGACCCAGTACTTC; CDR3: CASGLSLAGGKETQYF
V: TRBV29-1; size: .; D: .; J: TRBJ2-1; DNA: TGCAGCGTCCGGTTCGTGGGGGGCTGGGAGCAGTTCTTC; CDR3: CSVRFVGGWEQFF
V: TRBV29-1; size: few; D: TRBD1; J: TRBJ1-2; DNA: TGCAGCGTTGGGGGGGACAGGATAAACTATGGCTACACCTTC; CDR3: CSVGGDRINYGYTF
V: TRBV19; size: .; D: .; J: TRBJ1-1; DNA: TGTGCCAGTAGTATAGATGCGGGTTCTGGGACTGAAGCTTTCTTT; CDR3: CASSIDAGSGTEAFF
V: TRBV14; size: few; D: .; J: TRBJ1-2; DNA: TGTGCCAGCAGCCAAGGGAGGTCCGACTATGGCTACACCTTC; CDR3: CASSQGRSDYGYTF
V: TRBV6-2/TRBV6-3; size: .; D: .; J: TRBJ1-1; DNA: TGTGCCAGCAGTTACGCGGAGGGGATGAACACTGAAGCTTTCTTT; CDR3: CASSYAEGMNTEAFF
V: TRBV28; size: few; D: .; J: TRBJ2-1; DNA: TGTGCCAGCAATCTATTAGACTCGCCGGTATATGAGCAGTTCTTC; CDR3: CASNLLDSPVYEQFF
V: TRBV29-1; size: .; D: .; J: TRBJ2-1; DNA: TGCAGCGTCGAGCCTAGATACAATGAGCAGTTCTTC; CDR3: CSVEPRYNEQFF
V: TRBV12-3/TRBV12-4; size: many; D: .; J: TRBJ2-2; DNA: TGTGCCAGCAGTTTGGGTCCGGGGAACACCGGGGAGCTGTTTTTT; CDR3: CASSLGPGNTGELFF
V: TRBV4-3; size: .; D: TRBD2; J: TRBJ2-3; DNA: TGCGCCAGCAGCCAAGCAGCGGGGGGCGTCTCAGATACGCAGTATTTT; CDR3: CASSQAAGGVSDTQYF
V: TRBV12-3/TRBV12-4; size: few; D: TRBD2; J: TRBJ2-2; DNA: TGTGCCAGCAGTTTAGCTTATAGCGGGGACGACACCGGGGAGCTGTTTTTT; CDR3: CASSLAYSGDDTGELFF
V: TRBV29-1; size: .; D: .; J: TRBJ2-1; DNA: TGCAGCGTTGAAGGACTAGAAACCTACAATGAGCAGTTCTTC; CDR3: CSVEGLETYNEQFF
V: TRBV7-9; size: .; D: .; J: TRBJ2-5; DNA: TGTGCCAGCGGCTTAGCCAGCAAAAGACGGGAGACCCAGTACTTC; CDR3: CASGLASKRRETQYF
V: TRBV14; size: few; D: .; J: TRBJ2-1; DNA: TGTGCCAGCAGCCAAGATTGGAGTGGCGAGCAGTTCTTC; CDR3: CASSQDWSGEQFF
V: TRBV7-3; size: .; D: .; J: TRBJ1-2; DNA: TGTGCCAGCAGCTTAAGCGGTTCCGGCTCCTATGGCTACACCTTC; CDR3: CASSLSGSGSYGYTF
V: TRBV7-8; size: many; D: .; J: TRBJ2-1; DNA: TGTGCCAGCAGCCAACACTACAATGAGCAGTTCTTC; CDR3: CASSQHYNEQFF
V: TRBV12-3/TRBV12-4; size: many; D: .; J: TRBJ1-5; DNA: TGTGCCAGCAGTTATATCGCAGTTCATCAGCCCCAGCATTTT; CDR3: CASSYIAVHQPQHF
V: TRBV19; size: .; D: TRBD2; J: TRBJ2-1; DNA: TGTGCCAGTAGTAGACTAGCGGGGGAGACAAACCACAATGAGCAGTTCTTC; CDR3: CASSRLAGETNHNEQFF
V: TRBV6-2/TRBV6-3; size: .; D: .; J: TRBJ2-1; DNA: TGTGCCAGCAGAGCCCAGTTGGTAGGACGCAATGAGCAGTTCTTC; CDR3: CASRAQLVGRNEQFF
V: TRBV10-3; size: .; D: .; J: TRBJ2-3; DNA: TGTGCCATTCTAGATTACACAGATACGCAGTATTTT; CDR3: CAILDYTDTQYF
V: TRBV28; size: few; D: .; J: TRBJ2-1; DNA: TGTGCCAGCAGTTTCTCGACAGCCGAGCAGTTCTTC; CDR3: CASSFSTAEQFF
V: TRBV7-2; size: many; D: .; J: TRBJ1-1; DNA: TGTGCCAGCAGCTTTTTCTGGAACACTGAAGCTTTCTTT; CDR3: CASSFFWNTEAFF
V: TRBV2; size: .; D: .; J: TRBJ2-1; DNA: TGTGCCAGCTCTCGGGGCTATGAGCAGTTCTTC; CDR3: CASSRGYEQFF
V: TRBV7-3; size: .; D: TRBD2; J: TRBJ2-1; DNA: TGTGCCAGCAGCTCCACGACGGGAGGGGGCAATGAGCAGTTCTTC; CDR3: CASSSTTGGGNEQFF
V: TRBV12-3/TRBV12-4; size: .; D: .; J: TRBJ2-3; DNA: TGTGCCAGCAGCAGAGTCGGGGGCGATACGCAGTATTTT; CDR3: CASSRVGGDTQYF
V: TRBV7-9; size: .; D: .; J: TRBJ2-1; DNA: TGTGCCAGCAGCTTACTTAATAACGACTACAATGAGCAGTTCTTC; CDR3: CASSLLNNDYNEQFF
V: TRBV20-1; size: .; D: .; J: TRBJ2-5; DNA: TGCAGTGCTAGAGACCTCGGGGGGCTGGAGACCCAGTACTTC; CDR3: CSARDLGGLETQYF
V: TRBV29-1; size: few; D: .; J: TRBJ1-2; DNA: TGCAGCGTGCCGCTAGGCACGGGCTACACCTTC; CDR3: CSVPLGTGYTF
V: TRBV5-6; size: .; D: .; J: TRBJ2-5; DNA: TGTGCCAGCAGAGGACTGGTACAAGAGACCCAGTACTTC; CDR3: CASRGLVQETQYF
V: TRBV12-3/TRBV12-4; size: many; D: .; J: TRBJ2-2; DNA: TGTGCCAGCAGTTTTTTGCTCACCGGGGAGCTGTTTTTT; CDR3: CASSFLLTGELFF
V: TRBV5-1; size: .; D: TRBD2; J: TRBJ2-3; DNA: TGCGCCAGCAGCTTGGCCGCTAGCGGTCCATACACAGATACGCAGTATTTT; CDR3: CASSLAASGPYTDTQYF
V: TRBV20-1; size: .; D: .; J: TRBJ2-3; DNA: TGCAGTGCTAGAGATCTGTGGGAGTTCGGAGATACGCAGTATTTT; CDR3: CSARDLWEFGDTQYF
V: TRBV20-1; size: .; D: TRBD2; J: TRBJ2-1; DNA: TGCAGTGCTAGACCCCGGGGTAGCGGGTTCTGGGATGAGCAGTTCTTC; CDR3: CSARPRGSGFWDEQFF
V: TRBV5-6; size: many; D: .; J: TRBJ2-5; DNA: TGTGCCAGCAGCTTGTGGGGGGAGACCCAGTACTTC; CDR3: CASSLWGETQYF
V: TRBV7-9; size: many; D: .; J: TRBJ1-4; DNA: TGTGCCAGCAGCTCGGGGGCGGGTGAAAAACTGTTTTTT; CDR3: CASSSGAGEKLFF
V: TRBV20-1; size: .; D: .; J: TRBJ1-2; DNA: TGCAGTGCTCCCAGCGGGCACTATGGCTACACCTTC; CDR3: CSAPSGHYGYTF
V: TRBV10-3; size: few; D: TRBD2; J: TRBJ2-5; DNA: TGTGCCATCAGTGATGTCGGGACTAGTGTTACGGAGACCCAGTACTTC; CDR3: CAISDVGTSVTETQYF
V: TRBV5-6; size: .; D: .; J: TRBJ1-1; DNA: TGTGCCAGCAGCTGGGGGTTGACTGAAGCTTTCTTT; CDR3: CASSWGLTEAFF
V: TRBV7-9; size: .; D: .; J: TRBJ2-5; DNA: TGTGCCAGCAGCCCCCCCTTAGAAGAGACCCAGTACTTC; CDR3: CASSPPLEETQYF
V: TRBV29-1; size: .; D: .; J: TRBJ1-1; DNA: TGCAGCGTTGACGTCAGGGGTTTCACTGAAGCTTTCTTT; CDR3: CSVDVRGFTEAFF
V: TRBV7-6; size: many; D: .; J: TRBJ2-1; DNA: TGTGCCAGCAGCTCCTCCCGGGGTGCCCATGAGCAGTTCTTC; CDR3: CASSSSRGAHEQFF
V: TRBV7-6; size: many; D: .; J: TRBJ1-1; DNA: TGTGCCAGCAGCACCACAGGACCGAACACTGAAGCTTTCTTT; CDR3: CASSTTGPNTEAFF
V: TRBV29-1; size: few; D: .; J: TRBJ1-2; DNA: TGCAGCGTTCCTTCGCCCGGTGGGCCACGCGCCCATTATGGCTACACCTTC; CDR3: CSVPSPGGPRAHYGYTF
V: TRBV7-2; size: many; D: .; J: TRBJ2-2; DNA: TGTGCCAGCAGCTTAAAAGAGCCGGTCACCGGGGAGCTGTTTTTT; CDR3: CASSLKEPVTGELFF